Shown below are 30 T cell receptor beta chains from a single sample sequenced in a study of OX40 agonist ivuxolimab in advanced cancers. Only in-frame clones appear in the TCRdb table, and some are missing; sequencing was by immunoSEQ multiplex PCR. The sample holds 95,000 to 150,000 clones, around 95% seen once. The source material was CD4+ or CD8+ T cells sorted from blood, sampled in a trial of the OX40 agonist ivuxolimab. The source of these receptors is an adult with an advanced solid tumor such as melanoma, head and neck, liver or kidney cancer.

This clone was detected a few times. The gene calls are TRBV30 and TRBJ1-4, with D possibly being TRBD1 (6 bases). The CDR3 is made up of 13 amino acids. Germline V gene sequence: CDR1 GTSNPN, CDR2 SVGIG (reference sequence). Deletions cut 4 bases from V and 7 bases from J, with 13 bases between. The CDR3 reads CAWTAGGSEKLFF. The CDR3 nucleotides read TGTGCCTGGACCGCCGGGGGCTCTGAAAAACTGTTTTTT.

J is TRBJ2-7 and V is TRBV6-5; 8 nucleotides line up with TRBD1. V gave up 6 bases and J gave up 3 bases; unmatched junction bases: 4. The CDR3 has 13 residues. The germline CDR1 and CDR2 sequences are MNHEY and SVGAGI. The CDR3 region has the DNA TGTGCCAGCAGCCAGGGGGCTCGCTACGAGCAGTACTTC. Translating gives CASSQGARYEQYF.

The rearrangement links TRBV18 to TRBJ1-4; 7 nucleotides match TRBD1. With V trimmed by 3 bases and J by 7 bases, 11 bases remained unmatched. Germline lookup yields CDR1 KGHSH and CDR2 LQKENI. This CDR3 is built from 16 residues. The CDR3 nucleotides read TGTGCCAGCTCACCCCAAAGACAGGGTGGTCGTGAAAAACTGTTTTTT. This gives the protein CASSPQRQGGREKLFF.

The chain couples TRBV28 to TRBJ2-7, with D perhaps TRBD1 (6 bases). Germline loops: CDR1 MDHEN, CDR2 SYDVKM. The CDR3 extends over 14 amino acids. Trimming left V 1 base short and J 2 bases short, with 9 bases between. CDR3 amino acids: CASSLLQGTYEQYF. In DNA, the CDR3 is TGTGCCAGCAGTTTATTGCAGGGGACCTACGAGCAGTACTTC.

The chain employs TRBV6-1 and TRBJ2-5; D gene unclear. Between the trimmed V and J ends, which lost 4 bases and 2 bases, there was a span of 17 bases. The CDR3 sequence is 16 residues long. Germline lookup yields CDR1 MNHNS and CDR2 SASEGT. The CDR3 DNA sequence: TGTGCCAGCAGTGTAGGTTCCAGACATAAACAAGAGACCCAGTACTTC. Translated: CASSVGSRHKQETQYF.

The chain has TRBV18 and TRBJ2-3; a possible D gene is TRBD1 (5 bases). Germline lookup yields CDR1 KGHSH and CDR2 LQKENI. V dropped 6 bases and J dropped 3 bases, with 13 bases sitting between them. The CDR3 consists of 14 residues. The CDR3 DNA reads TGTGCCAGCTCCAGGGTGAAGACAACAGATACGCAGTATTTT. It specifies CASSRVKTTDTQYF.

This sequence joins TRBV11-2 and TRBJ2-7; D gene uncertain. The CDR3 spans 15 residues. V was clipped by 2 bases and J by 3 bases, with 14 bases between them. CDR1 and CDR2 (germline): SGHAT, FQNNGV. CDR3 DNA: TGTGCCAGCAGCTTATTAGGGCGCGTCAGCTACGAGCAGTACTTC. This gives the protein CASSLLGRVSYEQYF. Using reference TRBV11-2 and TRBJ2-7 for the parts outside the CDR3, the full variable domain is EAGVAQSPRYKIIEKRQSVAFWCNPISGHATLYWYQQILGQGPKLLIQFQNNGVVDDSQLPKDRFSAERLKGVDSTLKIQPAKLEDSAVYLCASSLLGRVSYEQYFGPGTRLTVT.

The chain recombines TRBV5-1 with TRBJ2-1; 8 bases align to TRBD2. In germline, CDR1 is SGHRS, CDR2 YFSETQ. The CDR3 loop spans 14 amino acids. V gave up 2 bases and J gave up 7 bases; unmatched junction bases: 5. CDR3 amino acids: CASSLISGRNEQFF. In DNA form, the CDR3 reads TGCGCCAGCAGCTTAATAAGCGGGAGAAATGAGCAGTTCTTC.

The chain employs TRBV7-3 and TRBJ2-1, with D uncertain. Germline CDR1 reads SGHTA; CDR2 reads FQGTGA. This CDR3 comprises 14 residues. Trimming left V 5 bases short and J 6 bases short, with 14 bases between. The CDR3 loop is CASSLPGRANEQFF. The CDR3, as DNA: TGTGCCAGCAGCCTACCCGGCCGCGCCAATGAGCAGTTCTTC.

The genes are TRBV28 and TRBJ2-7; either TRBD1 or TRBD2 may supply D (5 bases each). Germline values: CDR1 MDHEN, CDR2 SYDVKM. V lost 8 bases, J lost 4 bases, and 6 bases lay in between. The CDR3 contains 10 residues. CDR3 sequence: CASGGYEQYF. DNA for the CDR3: TGTGCCAGCGGGGGATACGAGCAGTACTTC.

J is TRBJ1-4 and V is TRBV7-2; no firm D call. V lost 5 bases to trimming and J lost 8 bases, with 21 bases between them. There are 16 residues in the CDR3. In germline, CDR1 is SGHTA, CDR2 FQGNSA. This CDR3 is CASSPRAAALEEKLFF. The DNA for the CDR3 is TGTGCCAGCAGCCCGAGGGCGGCGGCTTTAGAGGAAAAACTGTTTTTT.

CDR3 DNA sequence: TGTGCCAGCAGTGAAGCGGGGGATGGGGGGGAGACCCAGTACTTC. This gives the protein CASSEAGDGGETQYF. V usage is TRBV2 and J usage is TRBJ2-5, with D tentatively TRBD2 (6 bases). V lost 0 bases to trimming and J lost 5 bases, with 13 bases between them. The CDR3 loop spans 15 amino acids. CDR1 is SNHLY, CDR2 FYNNEI, per germline.

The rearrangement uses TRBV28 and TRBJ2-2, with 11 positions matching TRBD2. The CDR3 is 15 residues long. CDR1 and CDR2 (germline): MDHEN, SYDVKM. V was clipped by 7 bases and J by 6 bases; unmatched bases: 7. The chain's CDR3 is CASTKGLAAAGELFF. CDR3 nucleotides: TGTGCCAGCACGAAGGGACTAGCGGCGGCCGGGGAGCTGTTTTTT.

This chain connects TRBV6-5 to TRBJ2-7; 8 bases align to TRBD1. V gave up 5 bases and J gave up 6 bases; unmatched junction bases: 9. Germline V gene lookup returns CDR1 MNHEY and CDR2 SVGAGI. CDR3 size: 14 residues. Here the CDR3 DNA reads TGTGCCAGCAGTCGGACAGGGAGGTCGGGCGAGCAGTACTTC. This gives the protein CASSRTGRSGEQYF.

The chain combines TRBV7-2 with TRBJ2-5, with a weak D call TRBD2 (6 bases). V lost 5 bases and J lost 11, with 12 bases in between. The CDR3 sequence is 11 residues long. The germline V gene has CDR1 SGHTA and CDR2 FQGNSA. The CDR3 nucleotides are TGTGCCAGCAGCATGCGGGGTTTACAGTACTTC. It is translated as CASSMRGLQYF. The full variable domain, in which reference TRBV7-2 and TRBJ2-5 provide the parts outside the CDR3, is GAGVSQSPSNKVTEKGKDVELRCDPISGHTALYWYRQSLGQGLEFLIYFQGNSAPDKSGLPSDRFSAERTGGSVSTLTIQRTQQEDSAVYLCASSMRGLQYFGPGTRLLVL.

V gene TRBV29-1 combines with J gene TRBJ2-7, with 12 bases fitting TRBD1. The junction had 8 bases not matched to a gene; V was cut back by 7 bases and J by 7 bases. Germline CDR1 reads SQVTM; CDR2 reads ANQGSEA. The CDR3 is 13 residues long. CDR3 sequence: CSAGDRGLGEQYF. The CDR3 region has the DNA TGCAGCGCAGGGGACAGGGGGCTGGGGGAGCAGTACTTC.

The CDR3 sequence is CASSFQAGGASSLGPYEQYF. The CDR3 DNA reads TGTGCCAGCAGCTTTCAGGCAGGGGGCGCCTCCTCACTTGGGCCTTACGAGCAGTACTTC. The chain uses TRBV7-7 and TRBJ2-7; 8 bases align to TRBD1. V shed 3 bases and J 4 bases; nucleotides not matched to a gene: 23. This CDR3 is built from 20 residues. The germline V gene has CDR1 SSHAT and CDR2 FNYEAQ (reference sequence). The full variable domain, completed using reference TRBV7-7 and TRBJ2-7, is GAGVSQSPRYKVTKRGQDVTLRCDPISSHATLYWYQQALGQGPEFLTYFNYEAQPDKSGLPSDRFSAERPEGSISTLTIQRTEQRDSAMYRCASSFQAGGASSLGPYEQYFGPGTRLTVT.

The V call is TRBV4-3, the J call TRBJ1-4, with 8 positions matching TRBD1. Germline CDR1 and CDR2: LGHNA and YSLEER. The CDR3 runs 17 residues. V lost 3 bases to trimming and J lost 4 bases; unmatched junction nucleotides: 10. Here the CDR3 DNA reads TGCGCCAGCAGCCAGCCGACAGGGGATCTTCATAATGAAAAACTGTTTTTT. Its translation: CASSQPTGDLHNEKLFF.

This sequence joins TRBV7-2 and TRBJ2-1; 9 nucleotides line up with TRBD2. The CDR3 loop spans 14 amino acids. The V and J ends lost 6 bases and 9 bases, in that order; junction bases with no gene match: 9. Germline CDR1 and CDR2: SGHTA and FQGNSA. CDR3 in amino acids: CASRPRREGGEQFF. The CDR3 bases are TGTGCCAGCAGGCCTAGGCGGGAGGGGGGTGAGCAGTTCTTC.

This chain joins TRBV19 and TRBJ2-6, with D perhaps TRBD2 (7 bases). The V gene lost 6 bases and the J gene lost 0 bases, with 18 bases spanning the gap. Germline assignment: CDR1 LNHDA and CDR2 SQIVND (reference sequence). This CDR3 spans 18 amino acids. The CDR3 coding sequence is TGTGCCAGTAGCCGGACTCCCGGGGGGCTCTCTGGGGCCAACGTCCTGACTTTC. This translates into CASSRTPGGLSGANVLTF.

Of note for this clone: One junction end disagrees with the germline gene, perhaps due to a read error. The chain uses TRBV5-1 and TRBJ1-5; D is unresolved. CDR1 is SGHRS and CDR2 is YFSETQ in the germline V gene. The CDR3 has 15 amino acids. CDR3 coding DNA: TGCGCCAGCAGCTTGGACGGCTATAGCGATCAGCCCCAGCATTTT. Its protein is CASSLDGYSDQPQHF.

The DNA of the CDR3 is TGTGCCAGTAAACTAGACAGCCTGAACACTGAAGCTTTCTTT. Its translation: CASKLDSLNTEAFF. The rearrangement joins TRBV19 to TRBJ1-1, with a tentative D call TRBD1 (5 bases). Between the trimmed V and J ends, which lost 7 bases and 0 bases, there was a span of 12 bases. In germline, CDR1 is LNHDA, CDR2 SQIVND (reference sequence). CDR3 length: 14 residues.

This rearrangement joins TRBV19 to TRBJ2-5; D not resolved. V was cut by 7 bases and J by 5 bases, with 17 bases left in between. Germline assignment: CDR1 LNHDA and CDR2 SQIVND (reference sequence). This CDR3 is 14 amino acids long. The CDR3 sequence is CASTPGGVLETQYF. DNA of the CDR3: TGTGCCAGTACCCCAGGTGGTGTCTTGGAGACCCAGTACTTC.

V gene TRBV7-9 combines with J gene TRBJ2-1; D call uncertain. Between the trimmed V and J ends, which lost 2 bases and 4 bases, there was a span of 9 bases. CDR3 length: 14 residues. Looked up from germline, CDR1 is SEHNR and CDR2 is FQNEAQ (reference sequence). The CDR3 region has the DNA TGTGCCAGCAGCTTAATTGACAAGTACAATGAGCAGTTCTTC. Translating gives CASSLIDKYNEQFF.

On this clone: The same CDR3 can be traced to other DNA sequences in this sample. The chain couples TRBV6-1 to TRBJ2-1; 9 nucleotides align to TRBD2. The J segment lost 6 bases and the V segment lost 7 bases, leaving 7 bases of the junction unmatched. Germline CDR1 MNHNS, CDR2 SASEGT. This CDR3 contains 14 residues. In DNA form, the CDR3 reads TGTGCCAGCACCATAGGGACTAGCCCCAATGAGCAGTTCTTC. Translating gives CASTIGTSPNEQFF.

CDR3 coding DNA: TGTGCCATCAGTGAGGCCGAAGTCTATGGCTACACCTTC. This gives the protein CAISEAEVYGYTF. This rearrangement joins TRBV10-3 to TRBJ1-2; D gene ambiguous. The CDR3 runs 13 residues. Germline V CDR1 and CDR2: ENHRY, SYGVKD. V was shortened by 2 bases and J by 4 bases, with 8 bases between the two germline ends.

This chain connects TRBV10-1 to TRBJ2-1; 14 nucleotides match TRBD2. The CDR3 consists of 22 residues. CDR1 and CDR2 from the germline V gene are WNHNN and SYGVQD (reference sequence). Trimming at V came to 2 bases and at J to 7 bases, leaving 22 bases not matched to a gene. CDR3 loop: CASSEVQGQETSGRAGDNEQFF. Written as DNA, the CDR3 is TGCGCCAGCAGTGAGGTACAGGGGCAGGAGACTAGCGGGAGGGCCGGGGATAATGAGCAGTTCTTC.

The CDR3 region has the DNA TGTGCCAGCAGCTTATCGGGGACAGGGGCCACTGAAGCTTTCTTT. Residues: CASSLSGTGATEAFF. The gene calls are TRBV7-3 and TRBJ1-1, with TRBD1 matching 10 bases. Germline CDR1 reads SGHTA; CDR2 reads FQGTGA. J gave up 4 bases and V 2 bases, and 4 bases lay outside the gene matches. The CDR3 sequence is 15 residues long.

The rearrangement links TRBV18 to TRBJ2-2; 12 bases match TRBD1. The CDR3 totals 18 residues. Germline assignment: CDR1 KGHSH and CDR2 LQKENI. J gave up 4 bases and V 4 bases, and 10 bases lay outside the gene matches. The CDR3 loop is CASSRPGTGGGSTGELFF. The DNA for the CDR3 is TGTGCCAGCTCACGCCCCGGGACAGGGGGCGGTAGCACCGGGGAGCTGTTTTTT.

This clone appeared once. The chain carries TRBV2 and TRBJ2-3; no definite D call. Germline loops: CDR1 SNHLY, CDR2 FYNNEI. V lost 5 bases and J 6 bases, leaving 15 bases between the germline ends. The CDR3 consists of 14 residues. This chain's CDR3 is CASSNRLSRDTQYF. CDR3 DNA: TGTGCCAGCAGTAATAGGCTTTCAAGGGATACGCAGTATTTT.